These 32 T cell receptor beta chains came from one sample sequenced in a study of T cells after posttransplantation cyclophosphamide. Busulfan-fludarabine conditioning, marrow transplant, and cyclophosphamide on days +3 and +4 were administered. Assay used: immunoSEQ multiplex PCR; TCRdb lists only in-frame clones, some missing. Observed in the sample are thousands of clones, none of them singletons. Sequencing was performed on PBMCs, taken after allogeneic stem cell transplant with posttransplant cyclophosphamide. The receptors originated from a female patient aged 50-59 years who received an allogeneic stem cell transplant from an unrelated donor, was CMV-positive, and had acute GVHD only. The T cells may partly be graft donor cells.

This clone was recorded many times. The chain is built from TRBV9 and TRBJ2-1; perhaps TRBD2 as D (5 bases). Trimming cost V 0 bases and J 5 bases, with 6 bases left between them. Germline values: CDR1 SGDLS, CDR2 YYNGEE. CDR3 length equals 13 residues. CDR3 protein: CASSVAGNNEQFF. The CDR3, as DNA: TGTGCCAGCAGCGTAGCGGGGAACAATGAGCAGTTCTTC.

The chain couples TRBV9 to TRBJ2-6; D is unclear. Germline CDR1 reads SGDLS; CDR2 reads YYNGEE. The CDR3 consists of 22 residues. The V gene lost 0 bases and the J gene lost 0 bases, with 25 bases spanning the gap. For the CDR3, the DNA is TGTGCCAGCAGCGTAGCTCAAGATCTAGTCCAATTCCTAAGCTCTGGGGCCAACGTCCTGACTTTC. Its protein product is CASSVAQDLVQFLSSGANVLTF.

This clone appeared many times. V is TRBV2 and J is TRBJ1-2, with 11 positions matching TRBD1. CDR3 length equals 14 residues. The germline gives CDR1 SNHLY, CDR2 FYNNEI. The trim removed 8 bases at V and 6 bases at J, leaving 8 bases unmatched. The CDR3 loop reads CASRKDRGLDGYTF. CDR3 DNA: TGTGCCAGCCGAAAGGACAGGGGGCTTGATGGCTACACCTTC.

This clone has at least ten counts. The rearrangement joins TRBV5-8 to TRBJ1-4; 11 bases map to TRBD1. The V gene end was trimmed by 4 bases and the J gene end by 11 bases; junction bases not matched to a gene: 4. Per germline, CDR1 SGHTS and CDR2 YDEGEE. The CDR3 is 13 residues long. CDR3 residues: CASSRGQGEKLFF. In nucleotides, the CDR3 is TGTGCCAGCAGCAGGGGACAGGGGGAGAAACTGTTTTTT.

Ten or more counts support this clone. This chain links TRBV9 with TRBJ1-5; D gene unclear. This CDR3 has 12 residues. Trimming took off 6 bases at V and 4 bases at J, with 8 bases between the two ends. Germline V gene data show CDR1 as SGDLS and CDR2 as YYNGEE. This CDR3 is CASIVANQPQHF. As DNA, the CDR3 is TGTGCCAGCATCGTTGCGAATCAGCCCCAGCATTTT.

This clone was detected ten times or more. The chain recombines TRBV9 with TRBJ2-5, with TRBD2 matching over 12 bases. V dropped 0 bases and J dropped 5; count of bases not matched to a gene: 8. The germline V gene has CDR1 SGDLS and CDR2 YYNGEE. The CDR3 is 17 amino acids. The CDR3 sequence is CASSVGTSGNSGETQYF. The DNA of the CDR3 is TGTGCCAGCAGCGTAGGGACTAGCGGGAACTCTGGGGAGACCCAGTACTTC.

This clone was counted only a few times. This rearrangement joins TRBV7-6 to TRBJ2-5, with D unclear. The J call is uncertain, as TRBJ2-7 better fits the DNA end. This CDR3 is 13 amino acids long. Germline V CDR1 and CDR2: SGHVS, FNYEAQ. CDR3 in DNA: TGTGCCAGCAGCCCCTCCGCACCCTACGAGCAGTACTTC. Translation gives CASSPSAPYEQYF.

This clone is medium-sized (0.01 to 0.1%) by share. V gene TRBV10-3 combines with J gene TRBJ1-1; D is possibly TRBD1 (5 bases). With 6 bases removed from V and 2 bases from J, the gap between germline ends came to 10 bases. The germline V gene has CDR1 ENHRY and CDR2 SYGVKD. This CDR3 has 13 residues. DNA for the CDR3: TGTGCCATCAGCCTCGGGGGAAACACTGAAGCTTTCTTT. The encoded protein is CAISLGGNTEAFF.

This clone has a count of ten or more. V gene TRBV11-2 combines with J gene TRBJ1-2; TRBD1 agrees at 8 bases. The CDR3 extends over 15 amino acids. From germline, CDR1 is SGHAT and CDR2 FQNNGV. V was clipped by 5 bases and J by 4 bases; unmatched bases: 9. The CDR3 sequence is CASSLSTGVIYGYTF. The CDR3 coding sequence is TGTGCCAGCAGCCTATCGACAGGGGTTATCTATGGCTACACCTTC.

This clone is medium-sized in the sample. The chain has TRBV11-3 and TRBJ1-1; no clear D gene. CDR1 and CDR2 from the germline V gene are SGHNT and YENEEA. The CDR3 spans 13 residues. V lost 4 bases and J lost 5, with 11 bases in between. Written as DNA, the CDR3 is TGTGCCAGCAGCTCACGGGGTTGGACTGAAGCTTTCTTT. Its protein product is CASSSRGWTEAFF.

This clone was picked up many times. The J gene is TRBJ2-7, the V gene TRBV10-3; 9 bases map to TRBD1. Per germline, CDR1 ENHRY and CDR2 SYGVKD. V was clipped by 4 bases and J by 7 bases; unmatched bases: 8. The length of the CDR3 is 14 residues. The CDR3 sequence is CAISGGLGQGEQYF. Written as DNA, the CDR3 is TGTGCCATCAGTGGCGGTCTGGGACAGGGAGAGCAGTACTTC.

This clone has ten or more counts. The chain carries TRBV6-1 and TRBJ2-5; perhaps TRBD2 as D (6 bases). This CDR3 contains 20 residues. Per the germline V gene, CDR1 is MNHNS and CDR2 is SASEGT. V lost 0 bases and J 2 bases, leaving 25 bases between the germline ends. CDR3 coding DNA: TGTGCCAGCAGTGAAGCTTACGGGTCGGGAGCTAGTCCCGGGCAAGAGACCCAGTACTTC. Protein product: CASSEAYGSGASPGQETQYF.

This clone was observed a handful of times. A much larger clone sits a single nucleotide away, making a read error possible. The rearrangement uses TRBV2 and TRBJ1-2, with 10 bases matching TRBD1. This CDR3 is built from 15 residues. Per the germline V gene, CDR1 is SNHLY and CDR2 is FYNNEI. As DNA, the CDR3 is TGTGTCAGCAGTGAAGGGACAGGGGACTACTATGGCTACACCTTC. Protein: CVSSEGTGDYYGYTF. Based on the CDR3 plus reference TRBV2 and TRBJ1-2, the full variable domain is EPEVTQTPSHQVTQMGQEVILRCVPISNHLYFYWYRQILGQKVEFLVSFYNNEISEKSEIFDDQFSVERPDGSNFTLKIRSTKLEDSAMYFCVSSEGTGDYYGYTFGSGTRLTVV.

This clone has more than one count but fewer than ten. V and J are TRBV7-2 and TRBJ1-5; D unresolved. This CDR3 region has 14 residues. Per the germline V gene, CDR1 is SGHTA and CDR2 is FQGNSA. The V end was cut by 4 bases, the J end by 2 bases, with 9 bases between. The CDR3 sequence is CASSSTGGNQPQHF. The CDR3 DNA follows: TGTGCCAGCAGCTCAACCGGGGGCAATCAGCCCCAGCATTTT.

At least ten counts were recorded for this clone. V and J are TRBV14 and TRBJ2-5; 10 positions agree with TRBD2. Germline lookup yields CDR1 SGHDN and CDR2 FVKESK. The CDR3 extends over 14 amino acids. The ends lost 4 bases at V and 7 bases at J; junction bases unmatched: 6. This CDR3 reads CASSPGLAVVTQYF. The CDR3 DNA reads as TGTGCCAGCAGCCCTGGACTAGCGGTCGTGACCCAGTACTTC.

At least ten counts were recorded for this clone. The V call is TRBV9, the J call TRBJ2-5, with TRBD2 matching 10 bases. Germline CDR1 and CDR2: SGDLS and YYNGEE. The CDR3 is 17 residues long. V lost 3 bases and J lost 2; bases outside the gene matches: 10. In DNA form, the CDR3 reads TGTGCCAGCAGCGGAGGTCCGGGACTAGCGCTGCAAGAGACCCAGTACTTC. It yields the protein CASSGGPGLALQETQYF.

This clone was counted many times. As DNA, the CDR3 is TGTGCCAGCAGCCCTGGGCAGGCCCTAAGCAATCAGCCCCAGCATTTT. Amino acid sequence: CASSPGQALSNQPQHF. The chain uses TRBV7-6 and TRBJ1-5; no reliable D call. Germline CDR1 SGHVS, CDR2 FNYEAQ. Trimming left V 5 bases short and J 1 base short, with 15 bases between. The CDR3 is 16 amino acids. The variable domain in full, completed from reference TRBV7-6 and TRBJ1-5, reads GAGVSQSPRYKVTKRGQDVALRCDPISGHVSLYWYRQALGQGPEFLTYFNYEAQQDKSGLPNDRFSAERPEGSISTLTIQRTEQRDSAMYRCASSPGQALSNQPQHFGDGTRLSIL.

This clone rates as medium-sized (0.01 to 0.1%). The chain employs TRBV5-1 and TRBJ1-4, with TRBD1 as a possible D gene (6 bases). CDR1 is SGHRS and CDR2 is YFSETQ in the germline V gene. The ends were cut back, 0 bases at V and 4 bases at J, with 13 bases in the middle. This CDR3 comprises 16 residues. CDR3 sequence: CASSLVRGAINEKLFF. CDR3 nucleotides: TGCGCCAGCAGCTTGGTTCGGGGGGCGATTAATGAAAAACTGTTTTTT. Based on the CDR3 plus reference TRBV5-1 and TRBJ1-4, the full variable domain is KAGVTQTPRYLIKTRGQQVTLSCSPISGHRSVSWYQQTPGQGLQFLFEYFSETQRNKGNFPGRFSGRQFSNSRSEMNVSTLELGDSALYLCASSLVRGAINEKLFFGSGTQLSVL.

This clone was detected many times. This chain connects TRBV9 to TRBJ2-3; 9 nucleotides agree with TRBD1. The germline CDR1 and CDR2 sequences are SGDLS and YYNGEE. This CDR3 region has 15 residues. Losses at the gene ends were 9 bases for V and 6 bases for J; bases not matched to a gene: 14. This chain's CDR3 is CAILHWSQGADTQYF. DNA of the CDR3: TGTGCCATCCTGCACTGGTCACAGGGGGCCGATACGCAGTATTTT.

The J gene is TRBJ2-1, the V gene TRBV7-9, with 9 bases matching TRBD2. The germline CDR1 and CDR2 sequences are SEHNR and FQNEAQ (reference sequence). The CDR3 extends over 14 amino acids. Trimming removed 5 bases from V and 6 bases from J; junction bases left unmatched: 5. CDR3 nucleotides: TGTGCCAGCAGCCCGGGACTAGCTCTCAATGAGCAGTTCTTC. Protein product: CASSPGLALNEQFF.

The chain is built from TRBV9 and TRBJ2-3, with a tentative D call TRBD1 (5 bases). The CDR3 is 14 residues long. CDR1 and CDR2 from the germline V gene are SGDLS and YYNGEE. Trimming stripped 3 bases from V and 1 base from J, with 9 bases between. CDR3 bases: TGTGCCAGCAGCGCCAGGGCTCGCACAGATACGCAGTATTTT. This sequence encodes CASSARARTDTQYF.

This clone was counted ten times or more. The rearrangement joins TRBV4-1 to TRBJ2-2, with D possibly being TRBD2 (6 bases). V was cut by 2 bases and J by 8 bases, with 27 bases left in between. The germline CDR1 and CDR2 sequences are MGHRA and YSYEKL. The CDR3 runs to 19 residues. As DNA, the CDR3 is TGCGCCAGCAGCCAACGTTGGAATAGCGGCCATCCCCCGAGTGGGGAGCTGTTTTTT. This translates into CASSQRWNSGHPPSGELFF.

This clone was seen ten or more times. V gene TRBV5-6 combines with J gene TRBJ2-1; TRBD1 agrees at 11 bases. In germline, CDR1 is SGHDT, CDR2 YYEEEE. This CDR3 comprises 14 residues. The V gene end was trimmed by 0 bases and the J gene end by 9 bases; junction bases not matched to a gene: 2. The CDR3 coding sequence is TGTGCCAGCAGCTTGGGGACAGGGGGCTTTGAGCAGTTCTTC. This encodes CASSLGTGGFEQFF.

This clone was seen repeatedly, ten times or more. The chain uses TRBV30 and TRBJ2-5; 14 bases fit TRBD2. This CDR3 spans 16 amino acids. The ends lost 2 bases at V and 6 bases at J; junction bases unmatched: 8. The germline CDR1 and CDR2 sequences are GTSNPN and SVGIG (reference sequence). CDR3 sequence (DNA): TGTGCCTGGAGTCGGGGACTAGCGGGAGAGGCGAAGACCCAGTACTTC. This translates into CAWSRGLAGEAKTQYF.

This clone was found many times. The chain joins TRBV18 to TRBJ1-1; tentatively, D is TRBD1 (6 bases). V was trimmed by 6 bases and J by 8 bases, leaving 19 bases between them. Germline CDR1 KGHSH, CDR2 LQKENI. The length of the CDR3 is 14 residues. The CDR3 bases are TGTGCCAGCTCGGTCGGGACACTGGATAGAGAAGCTTTCTTT. Translated: CASSVGTLDREAFF.

This clone showed up many times. The chain has TRBV5-4 and TRBJ2-3; 12 bases fit TRBD2. CDR3 length equals 15 residues. V shed 4 bases, J shed 4 bases, and the junction held 4 bases outside the gene matches. In germline, CDR1 is SGHNT, CDR2 YYREEE (reference sequence). The chain's CDR3 is CASSPGTSGPDTQYF. The CDR3 DNA reads as TGTGCCAGCAGCCCGGGGACTAGCGGGCCAGATACGCAGTATTTT.

The sample holds many counts of this clone. This chain uses TRBV9 with TRBJ2-2; perhaps TRBD2 as D (6 bases). Germline V gives CDR1 SGDLS, CDR2 YYNGEE. CDR3 length: 20 amino acids. The V and J ends lost 4 bases and 5 bases respectively, with 30 bases between them. The CDR3 nucleotides read TGTGCCAGCAGCACCGAGCCCCTACCAGACGGGACTGCTTGGACCGGGGAGCTGTTTTTT. Residues: CASSTEPLPDGTAWTGELFF.

This clone was detected ten times or more. The chain links TRBV9 to TRBJ2-1; the D is unclear. The V and J ends lost 3 bases and 5 bases respectively, with 3 bases between them. The germline V gene has CDR1 SGDLS and CDR2 YYNGEE. The CDR3 loop spans 11 amino acids. This CDR3 is CASSADNEQFF. As DNA, the CDR3 is TGTGCCAGCAGCGCGGACAATGAGCAGTTCTTC.

This clone was observed a handful of times. The rearrangement joins TRBV29-1 to TRBJ2-5; 8 nucleotides line up with TRBD2. V shed 2 bases, J shed 6 bases, and the junction held 17 bases outside the gene matches. The CDR3 consists of 17 residues. Germline V gene lookup returns CDR1 SQVTM and CDR2 ANQGSEA. In DNA, the CDR3 is TGCAGCGTTGAAATATTTGCTTCGGGAGGGAGGCCCAAGACCCAGTACTTC. This codes for CSVEIFASGGRPKTQYF.

This clone is categorized as medium-sized. J is TRBJ1-4 and V is TRBV10-3, with 9 positions matching TRBD1. CDR1 and CDR2 from the germline V gene are ENHRY and SYGVKD. J lost 7 bases, V lost 11 bases, and 8 bases had no gene match. CDR3 length equals 13 residues. The CDR3 protein is CASWTGESEKLFF. The CDR3 nucleotides are TGTGCCTCCTGGACAGGGGAGAGTGAAAAACTGTTTTTT.

This clone is medium-sized in the sample. V usage is TRBV6-1 and J usage is TRBJ2-5; a possible D gene is TRBD2 (6 bases). CDR1 MNHNS and CDR2 SASEGT come from the germline V gene. The CDR3 loop spans 15 amino acids. Trimming removed 4 bases at V and 7 bases at J, with 19 bases between. The CDR3 nucleotides read TGTGCCAGCAGTGGGCGAACCGGGGGTTTCGGGACCCAGTACTTC. It encodes CASSGRTGGFGTQYF.

This clone was recorded at least ten times. The chain employs TRBV29-1 and TRBJ1-2; 7 bases fit TRBD1. The CDR3 has 12 residues. V shed 7 bases and J 3 bases; nucleotides not matched to a gene: 5. Germline V CDR1 and CDR2: SQVTM, ANQGSEA. CDR3 loop: CSGDGTDYGYTF. CDR3 nucleotide sequence: TGCAGCGGGGACGGGACAGACTATGGCTACACCTTC.